Listed here are 29 T cell receptor beta chains from one sample, sequenced in a study of cytomegalovirus exposure and HLA in healthy donors. Sequenced by immunoSEQ multiplex PCR; TCRdb stores in-frame clones only, minus some. The sample contains 160,000 or so clones, roughly 89% of which appear only once. The specimen was PBMCs. These receptor sequences come from a woman between 25 and 40 years old in good health and CMV-seronegative.

There are a few counts of this clone. The rearrangement links TRBV18 to TRBJ1-5; TRBD1 might be the D (6 bases). The CDR3 spans 13 residues. Germline CDR1 is KGHSH and CDR2 is LQKENI. With 5 bases removed from V and 8 bases from J, the gap between germline ends came to 13 bases. As DNA, the CDR3 is TGTGCCAGCTCAGATCAGGGGTATGAGCCCCAGCATTTT. Translating it yields CASSDQGYEPQHF.

The chain links TRBV7-6 to TRBJ2-3; D is uncertain. V lost 0 bases, J lost 4 bases, and 8 bases lay in between. Germline lookup yields CDR1 SGHVS and CDR2 FNYEAQ. The CDR3 runs to 14 residues. The CDR3 coding sequence is TGTGCCAGCAGCTTAGCTGGCTTGGCAGATACGCAGTATTTT. Translated: CASSLAGLADTQYF.

The V call is TRBV6-1, the J call TRBJ2-1; the D gene is possibly TRBD1 (6 bases). Per germline, CDR1 MNHNS and CDR2 SASEGT. This CDR3 is built from 15 residues. Trimming took 7 bases from V and 6 from J, leaving 19 bases between them. The CDR3 DNA reads as TGTGCCAGCAACAGACAGGCAGGAGGTGGCAATGAGCAGTTCTTC. Amino acid sequence: CASNRQAGGGNEQFF.

The rearrangement joins TRBV30 to TRBJ2-5, with a tentative D call TRBD2 (6 bases). Deletions cut 1 base from V and 5 bases from J, with 17 bases between. The CDR3 has 15 amino acids. CDR1 is GTSNPN and CDR2 is SVGIG in the germline V gene (reference sequence). The chain's CDR3 is CAWSGSAGFTETQYF. The DNA for the CDR3 is TGTGCCTGGAGTGGCTCGGCGGGGTTCACGGAGACCCAGTACTTC.

The chain is built from TRBV7-9 and TRBJ2-7, with 8 bases identical to TRBD1. Losses at the gene ends were 1 base for V and 2 bases for J; bases not matched to a gene: 10. CDR1 is SEHNR and CDR2 is FQNEAQ in the germline V gene (reference sequence). The CDR3 loop spans 17 amino acids. In DNA, the CDR3 is TGTGCCAGCAGCTTAGTGGGTGGGGCAGGGGGCCCCTACGAGCAGTACTTC. Translation gives CASSLVGGAGGPYEQYF. Using reference TRBV7-9 and TRBJ2-7 for the parts outside the CDR3, the full variable domain is DTGVSQNPRHKITKRGQNVTFRCDPISEHNRLYWYRQTLGQGPEFLTYFQNEAQLEKSRLLSDRFSAERPKGSFSTLEIQRTEQGDSAMYLCASSLVGGAGGPYEQYFGPGTRLTVT.

The CDR3 protein is CASSLSGGPTDTQYF. The CDR3 bases are TGTGCCAGCAGCTTGTCAGGGGGGCCAACAGATACGCAGTATTTT. The V call is TRBV5-6, the J call TRBJ2-3, with TRBD1 as a possible D gene (7 bases). Germline CDR1 is SGHDT and CDR2 is YYEEEE. The ends were cut back, 1 base at V and 3 bases at J, with 12 bases in the middle. This CDR3 region has 15 residues.

This clone was seen only once. The rearrangement uses TRBV5-1 and TRBJ1-5; the D is unclear. Germline V gene sequence: CDR1 SGHRS, CDR2 YFSETQ. This CDR3 comprises 13 residues. Trimming stripped 0 bases from V and 5 bases from J, with 6 bases between. The CDR3 reads CASSLGHDQPQHF. The DNA of the CDR3 is TGCGCCAGCAGCTTGGGGCACGATCAGCCCCAGCATTTT.

The V gene is TRBV5-4, the J gene TRBJ1-1; 10 bases align to TRBD1. V shed 4 bases, J shed 2 bases, and the junction held 8 bases outside the gene matches. This CDR3 is 16 amino acids long. CDR1 is SGHNT and CDR2 is YYREEE in the germline V gene (reference sequence). The CDR3 region is CASSPRTGGGNTEAFF. The CDR3 region has the DNA TGTGCCAGCAGCCCAAGGACAGGGGGGGGAAACACTGAAGCTTTCTTT.

The chain carries TRBV10-2 and TRBJ2-7, with D tentatively TRBD2 (7 bases). CDR3 length equals 16 residues. Germline CDR1 and CDR2: WSHSY and SAAADI. Trimming took off 4 bases at V and 7 bases at J, with 23 bases between the two ends. CDR3 amino acids: CASSALRGGGAGEQYF. Here the CDR3 DNA reads TGCGCCAGCAGTGCATTGCGGGGAGGGGGAGCGGGGGAGCAGTACTTC.

The chain carries TRBV10-3 and TRBJ1-4; no definite D call. CDR1 is ENHRY, CDR2 SYGVKD, per germline. The CDR3 is 14 amino acids. Trimming cost V 4 bases and J 4 bases, with 10 bases left between them. CDR3: CAISGTASNEKLFF. The DNA for the CDR3 is TGTGCCATCAGTGGTACAGCCAGTAATGAAAAACTGTTTTTT.

This clone was recorded only once. The rearrangement links TRBV9 to TRBJ1-6; D perhaps matches TRBD1 (5 bases). Trimming took off 2 bases at V and 9 bases at J, with 15 bases between the two ends. Per the germline V gene, CDR1 is SGDLS and CDR2 is YYNGEE. The CDR3 has 15 amino acids. In nucleotides, the CDR3 is TGTGCCAGCAGCGTCCGAAGGGGAAAAGGTTCACCCCTCCACTTT. Its protein product is CASSVRRGKGSPLHF.

The V and J genes are TRBV11-2 and TRBJ2-5; TRBD2 might be the D (6 bases). Germline V lookup: CDR1 SGHAT, CDR2 FQNNGV. The CDR3 is 15 residues long. Trimming took off 5 bases at V and 2 bases at J, with 15 bases between the two ends. CDR3 sequence: CASSPTGTQQETQYF. In DNA form, the CDR3 reads TGTGCCAGCAGCCCGACCGGGACTCAACAAGAGACCCAGTACTTC.

Written as DNA, the CDR3 is TGTGCCAGCACTCCTTTCGGGACTAGCGGGGGGGTTGAGCAGTTCTTC. As protein: CASTPFGTSGGVEQFF. The chain couples TRBV27 to TRBJ2-1; 16 bases fit TRBD2. The CDR3 covers 16 residues. V lost 7 bases and J lost 9; bases outside the gene matches: 9. CDR1 and CDR2 from the germline V gene are MNHEY and SMNVEV (reference sequence).

The chain combines TRBV4-1 with TRBJ2-1; 9 positions match TRBD1. This CDR3 has 15 residues. Trimming cost V 3 bases and J 8 bases; bases outside gene matches: 8. Germline CDR1 is MGHRA and CDR2 is YSYEKL. CDR3 in DNA: TGCGCCAGCAGCCATCCGGGACAGGGAATCGATGAGCAGTTCTTC. The encoded protein is CASSHPGQGIDEQFF.

This CDR3 is CATSMYGSGNTIYF. The CDR3, as DNA: TGTGCCACCAGCATGTACGGCTCTGGAAACACCATATATTTT. The V and J genes are TRBV15 and TRBJ1-3, with D unresolved. The length of the CDR3 is 14 residues. V lost 4 bases, J lost 0 bases, and 7 bases lay in between. Germline V gene data show CDR1 as LNHNV and CDR2 as YYDKDF (reference sequence).

This chain uses TRBV7-8 with TRBJ2-1, with D possibly being TRBD2 (5 bases). The CDR3 is 15 residues long. CDR1 is SGHVS, CDR2 FQNEAQ, per germline. V dropped 3 bases and J dropped 2 bases, with 11 bases sitting between them. The CDR3 nucleotides read TGTGCCAGCAGCTTGGACTCGCCTGCCTACAATGAGCAGTTCTTC. Amino acid sequence: CASSLDSPAYNEQFF.

The chain employs TRBV4-1 and TRBJ1-5; 9 bases match TRBD1. Looked up from germline, CDR1 is MGHRA and CDR2 is YSYEKL. Trimming removed 2 bases from V and 7 bases from J; junction bases left unmatched: 3. This CDR3 has 14 amino acids. The DNA of the CDR3 is TGCGCCAGCAGCCAAACCGACAGGGGGCAGCCCCAGCATTTT. Translated, it gives CASSQTDRGQPQHF.

The gene calls are TRBV4-1 and TRBJ2-7; TRBD1 aligns across 7 bases. The V gene end was trimmed by 3 bases and the J gene end by 6 bases; junction bases not matched to a gene: 14. This CDR3 has 16 amino acids. The V gene's germline CDR1 is MGHRA and CDR2 YSYEKL. In DNA form, the CDR3 reads TGCGCCAGCAGCCAGGGATCAATGACAGGGATACCCGAGCAGTACTTC. It specifies CASSQGSMTGIPEQYF.

The J gene is TRBJ2-7, the V gene TRBV6-5; 7 bases are shared with TRBD2. The germline V gene has CDR1 MNHEY and CDR2 SVGAGI. The CDR3 has 16 amino acids. Trimming at V came to 2 bases and at J to 4 bases, leaving 11 bases not matched to a gene. CDR3 residues: CASSYRKGGGVYEQYF. DNA of the CDR3: TGTGCCAGCAGTTACCGAAAGGGCGGGGGTGTATACGAGCAGTACTTC.

V gene TRBV27 combines with J gene TRBJ2-7; 7 nucleotides match TRBD1. Germline CDR1 is MNHEY and CDR2 is SMNVEV (reference sequence). V shed 3 bases and J 3 bases; nucleotides not matched to a gene: 11. The CDR3 contains 16 residues. CDR3 sequence reads: CASSFHRGSLSYEQYF. The CDR3 DNA reads as TGTGCCAGCAGTTTCCACAGGGGTTCGTTGAGCTACGAGCAGTACTTC.

The chain is built from TRBV4-3 and TRBJ2-4; D might be TRBD2 (6 bases). CDR1 and CDR2 from the germline V gene are LGHNA and YSLEER. Trimming stripped 2 bases from V and 8 bases from J, with 19 bases between. The CDR3 contains 16 residues. The CDR3: CASSQNVGGSLDIQYF. The CDR3 nucleotides are TGCGCCAGCAGCCAAAACGTCGGAGGGTCTTTGGACATTCAGTACTTC.

The chain couples TRBV4-1 to TRBJ2-3; no reliable D call. Trimming removed 3 bases at V and 2 bases at J, with 18 bases between. Germline values: CDR1 MGHRA, CDR2 YSYEKL. This CDR3 is 17 amino acids long. The CDR3 is CASSHRQVDMATDTQYF. As DNA, the CDR3 is TGCGCCAGCAGCCATCGCCAGGTCGATATGGCCACAGATACGCAGTATTTT.

V and J are TRBV4-1 and TRBJ2-7; 7 nucleotides agree with TRBD2. The ends lost 1 base at V and 6 bases at J; junction bases unmatched: 12. Germline CDR1 and CDR2: MGHRA and YSYEKL. The CDR3 has 16 amino acids. CDR3 nucleotides: TGCGCCAGCAGCCAAGCATTGGGCCAGCGGGGTAGCGAGCAGTACTTC. It encodes CASSQALGQRGSEQYF.

The V call is TRBV6-1, the J call TRBJ2-1; unclear D gene. The germline V gene encodes CDR1 MNHNS and CDR2 SASEGT. V was cut by 1 base and J by 0 bases, with 7 bases left in between. The CDR3 has 15 residues. CDR3 loop: CASSEVSISYNEQFF. CDR3 DNA sequence: TGTGCCAGCAGTGAAGTGAGTATCTCCTACAATGAGCAGTTCTTC.

The CDR3 nucleotides are TGTGCCAGCAGTTCCGCCCGGGGGTGGAGCAATCAGCCCCAGCATTTT. Protein: CASSSARGWSNQPQHF. This rearrangement joins TRBV5-6 to TRBJ1-5; D might be TRBD1 (5 bases). Between the trimmed V and J ends, which lost 5 bases and 1 base, there was a span of 16 bases. The CDR3 is 16 residues long. Germline CDR1 and CDR2: SGHDT and YYEEEE.

The gene calls are TRBV2 and TRBJ1-2; 7 nucleotides match TRBD1. V shed 8 bases, J shed 8 bases, and the junction held 8 bases outside the gene matches. Germline V lookup: CDR1 SNHLY, CDR2 FYNNEI. The CDR3 has 12 residues. CDR3 in DNA: TGTGCCAGCCGTCAGGGGGTGGGAGGCTACACCTTC. It codes for CASRQGVGGYTF.

The chain uses TRBV5-1 and TRBJ1-5, with TRBD1 matching over 8 bases. V lost 0 bases, J lost 5 bases, and 13 bases stayed unmatched. The CDR3 length is 18 residues. The germline gives CDR1 SGHRS, CDR2 YFSETQ. The CDR3: CASSLVPGGAGPYQPQHF. CDR3 coding DNA: TGCGCCAGCAGCTTGGTGCCAGGGGGCGCAGGCCCCTATCAGCCCCAGCATTTT.

This rearrangement joins TRBV4-2 to TRBJ2-3, with 8 bases identical to TRBD2. The germline V gene has CDR1 LGHNA and CDR2 YNFKEQ. V lost 3 bases, J lost 4 bases, and 15 bases stayed unmatched. The CDR3 totals 18 residues. The CDR3 region is CASSHGGASAGGADTQYF. CDR3 DNA sequence: TGTGCCAGCAGCCACGGGGGGGCTTCGGCGGGGGGAGCAGATACGCAGTATTTT.

The chain has TRBV5-4 and TRBJ1-1; 11 positions match TRBD1. The V and J ends lost 1 base and 11 bases, in that order; junction bases with no gene match: 7. Germline V CDR1 and CDR2: SGHNT, YYREEE (reference sequence). The CDR3 has 14 amino acids. CDR3 coding DNA: TGTGCCAGCAGCTTGCCCCGGACAGGGGGCCATGCTTTCTTT. It is translated as CASSLPRTGGHAFF.